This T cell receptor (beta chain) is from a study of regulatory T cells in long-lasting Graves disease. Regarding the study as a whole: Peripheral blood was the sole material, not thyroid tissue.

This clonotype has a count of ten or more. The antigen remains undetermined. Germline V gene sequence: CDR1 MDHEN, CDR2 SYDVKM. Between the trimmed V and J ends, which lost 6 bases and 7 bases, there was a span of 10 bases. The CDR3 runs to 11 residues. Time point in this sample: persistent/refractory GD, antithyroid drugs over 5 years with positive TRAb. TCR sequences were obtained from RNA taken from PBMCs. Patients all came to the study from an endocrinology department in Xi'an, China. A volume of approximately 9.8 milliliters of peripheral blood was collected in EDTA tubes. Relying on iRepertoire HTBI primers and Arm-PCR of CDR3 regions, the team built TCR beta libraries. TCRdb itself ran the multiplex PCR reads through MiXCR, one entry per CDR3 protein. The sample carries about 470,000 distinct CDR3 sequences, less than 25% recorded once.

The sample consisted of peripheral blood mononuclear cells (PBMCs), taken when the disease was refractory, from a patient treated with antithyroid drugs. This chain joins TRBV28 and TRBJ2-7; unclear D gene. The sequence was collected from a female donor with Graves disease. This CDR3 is CASSPGGEQYF. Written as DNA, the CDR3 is TGTGCCAGCAGCCCCGGCGGAGAGCAGTACTTC. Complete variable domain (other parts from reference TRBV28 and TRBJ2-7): DVKVTQSSRYLVKRTGEKVFLECVQDMDHENMFWYRQDPGLGLRLIYFSYDVKMKEKGDIPEGYSVSREKKERFSLILESASTNQTSMYLCASSPGGEQYFGPGTRLTVT.